What follows is one T cell receptor (beta chain) and its context. What it binds is unknown. PCR employed 60 Vbeta and 13 Jbeta primers. The table came from immunoSEQ multiplex PCR; TCRdb's copy has only in-frame clones and leaves some out. The sample yields some 140,000 clones, around 87% seen once. Donors were ostensibly healthy at sampling, although undocumented immune exposures were probable. These data belong to a study of cytomegalovirus exposure and HLA in healthy donors. Points from the study as a whole: One cluster of highly shared sequence variants probably arose as a sequencing artifact. Generally TCR sequences proved uncommon, though certain public TCRs appeared in numerous donors. Sequences of the TCR beta chain were said to predict the HLA-A and HLA-B alleles of most subjects accurately.

The CDR3 consists of 19 residues. V was clipped by 4 bases and J by 0 bases; unmatched bases: 10. Germline V gene data show CDR1 as LNHDA and CDR2 as SQIVND (reference sequence). This TCR was recovered from a woman in her 30s in good health and CMV-seronegative. The genes are TRBV19 and TRBJ2-3, with 13 bases aligning to TRBD2. The source material was PBMCs. CDR3 residues: CASSTTGTSGALSTDTQYF. The CDR3 DNA sequence: TGTGCCAGTAGTACGACCGGGACTAGCGGGGCCCTTAGCACAGATACGCAGTATTTT.